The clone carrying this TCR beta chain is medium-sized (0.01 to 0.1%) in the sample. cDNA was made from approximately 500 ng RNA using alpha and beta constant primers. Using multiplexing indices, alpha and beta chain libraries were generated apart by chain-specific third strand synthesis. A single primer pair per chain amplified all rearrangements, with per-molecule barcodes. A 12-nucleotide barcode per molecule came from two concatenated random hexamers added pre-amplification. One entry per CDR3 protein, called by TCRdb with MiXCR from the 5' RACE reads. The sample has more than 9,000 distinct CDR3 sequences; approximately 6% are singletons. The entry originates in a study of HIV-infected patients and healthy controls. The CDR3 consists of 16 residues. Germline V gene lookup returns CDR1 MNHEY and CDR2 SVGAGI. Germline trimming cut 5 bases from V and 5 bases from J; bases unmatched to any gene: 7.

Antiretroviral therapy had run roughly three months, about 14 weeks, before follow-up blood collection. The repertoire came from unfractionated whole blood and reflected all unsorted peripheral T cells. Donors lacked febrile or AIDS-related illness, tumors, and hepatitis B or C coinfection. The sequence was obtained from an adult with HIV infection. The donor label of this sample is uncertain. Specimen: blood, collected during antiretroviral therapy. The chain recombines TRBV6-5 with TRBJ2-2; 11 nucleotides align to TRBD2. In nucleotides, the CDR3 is TGTGCCAGCAGTGTAGCGGGGGGGCTAGAAACCGGGGAGCTGTTTTTT. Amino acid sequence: CASSVAGGLETGELFF.